This T cell receptor (beta chain) appears in the sequencing data of a study of T cell repertoires in cytomegalovirus infection. Study-wide background: CMV epitopes used comprised recently identified HLA-C-restricted ones and well-studied HLA-B-restricted ones. Based on public TCR beta signatures, there were indications of CMV infection and of a matching HLA type.

A single record per CDR3 protein comes from TCRdb applying MiXCR to the reads. This table has approximately 910,000 distinct CDR3 sequences, approximately 31% appearing once. Remarks on this clonotype: What it recognizes is unknown.

Germline lookup yields CDR1 LNHDA and CDR2 SQIVND (reference sequence). With 5 bases removed from V and 3 bases from J, the gap between germline ends came to 7 bases. This CDR3 spans 12 amino acids. The receptor was isolated from a human donor in good health (CMV status not recorded). Some clones in this sample may be carry-over from other donors' samples. This chain links TRBV19 with TRBJ1-2; D is uncertain. The material was cultured CD8+ T cells from PBMCs, obtained from culture after CMV antigen stimulation. The CDR3 here is CASSPSHYGYTF. Written as DNA, the CDR3 is TGTGCCAGTAGTCCCAGCCACTATGGCTACACCTTC.